The source of this T cell receptor (beta chain) is a study of blood T cell repertoires in COVID-19. This CDR3 region has 18 residues. V trimming: 0 bases; J trimming: 3 bases; junction bases outside the gene matches: 14. Germline V gives CDR1 MGHRA, CDR2 YSYEKL. Authors' analysis steps: The assay estimated nucleated cells by amplifying reference gene primers. TCRdb's copy holds only in-frame clones and misses some; the assay was immunoSEQ multiplex PCR. V, J and clone size were drawn from that table, and D and trimming were deduced from the DNA. The table lists 40,000 to 60,000 clones, about four fifths of them singletons.

The chain carries TRBV4-1 and TRBJ2-7; 7 nucleotides match TRBD1. Sequences were obtained from peripheral blood. The receptor was isolated from a man aged 50-60 years with active COVID-19. The CDR3 region has the DNA TGCGCCAGCAGCCAAGATTCGCCACCGTACAGGGGCAACTACGAGCAGTACTTC. It translates to CASSQDSPPYRGNYEQYF.